What follows describes a single T cell receptor beta chain. Its antigen is currently unknown. CDR3 size: 14 residues. V was trimmed by 5 bases and J by 2 bases, leaving 10 bases between them. Germline lookup yields CDR1 SEHNR and CDR2 FQNEAQ (reference sequence). The sample is drawn from a study of a mutant IDH1 vaccine in newly diagnosed glioma. Study at large: Previous treatment comprised radiotherapy, temozolomide, or both, mostly both.

This table comes from immunoSEQ multiplex PCR, and its TCRdb copy is limited to in-frame clones, with some not included. The sample consists of around 92,000 clones, under 90% of them appearing once. Time point noted: baseline, week 1 (first vaccination visit). The treatment denotes: pre-vaccination baseline after standard-of-care therapy. Broader study findings: Induction of immune responses by the vaccine occurred in 93.3% of patients.

Sequenced material: PBMCs, taken from a glioma patient treated with radiotherapy, temozolomide or both. The TCR comes from a woman aged 45-65 years with glioma. V usage is TRBV7-9 and J usage is TRBJ1-5; no firm D call. CDR3 sequence reads: CASSESIGNQPQHF. The DNA of the CDR3 is TGTGCCAGCAGCGAATCTATTGGCAATCAGCCCCAGCATTTT.